A selection of T cell receptor beta chains follows, all from one sample in a study of PD-1 blockade in classical Hodgkin lymphoma. Assay: immunoSEQ multiplex PCR; the TCRdb copy retains only in-frame clones and omits some. The table has over 10,000 clones, roughly 78% seen once. This sample comprised peripheral blood mononuclear cells (PBMCs), obtained at baseline. These TCRs come from a human donor with classical Hodgkin lymphoma. Both conserved end residues are part of each CDR3. D genes are given only for firm matches. Rows may omit the clone size; those that give it use once, few, many or a size class.

d_call,j_call,v_call,clone_size,cdr3_nt,cdr3_aa
NA,TRBJ1-2,TRBV28,NA,TGTGCCAGCAGTTTATCTGGGTTTAACTATGGCTACACCTTC,CASSLSGFNYGYTF
NA,TRBJ1-5,TRBV18,NA,TGTGCCAGCTCACCAGGTTCGTCCTCCTATAGCAATCAGCCCCAGCATTTT,CASSPGSSSYSNQPQHF
TRBD2,TRBJ2-7,TRBV10-2,NA,TGCGCCAGCACCCTCTTCGGACTAGCGGGAGGGCCGGACGAGCAGTACTTC,CASTLFGLAGGPDEQYF
NA,TRBJ1-4,TRBV5-6,once,TGTGCCAGCAGCTTGAGGCAGGGTGGTGAAAAACTGTTTTTT,CASSLRQGGEKLFF
NA,TRBJ1-6,TRBV14,NA,TGTGCCAGCAGCCAAGGGGCAGGGATGAGCTCCTATAATTCACCCCTCCACTTT,CASSQGAGMSSYNSPLHF
NA,TRBJ1-1,TRBV7-9,NA,TGTGCCAGCAGCTCCAATTCTTGGGGATCGATCACTGAAGCTTTCTTT,CASSSNSWGSITEAFF
TRBD2,TRBJ2-1,TRBV7-8,once,TGTGCCAGCAGCACTAGCGGGAGCAATGAGCAGTTCTTC,CASSTSGSNEQFF
TRBD2,TRBJ2-2,TRBV27,NA,TGTGCCAGCAGAACTGATCTAGCGGGAGTTGAAACCGGGGAGCTGTTTTTT,CASRTDLAGVETGELFF
NA,TRBJ2-5,TRBV5-1,NA,TGCGCCAGCAGCTTTAGGCAGGGTGGAGAGACCCAGTACTTC,CASSFRQGGETQYF
TRBD1,TRBJ2-1,TRBV7-9,NA,TGTGCCAGCAGCTTACCTGCGAGACAGGGGTTCAATGAGCAGTTCTTC,CASSLPARQGFNEQFF
NA,TRBJ2-1,TRBV27,few,TGTGCCAGCAGTTCCCATTTTGCGGGGAGCTCCTACAATGAGCAGTTCTTC,CASSSHFAGSSYNEQFF
TRBD2,TRBJ2-5,TRBV10-3,NA,TGTGCCATCAGTGAGGTATCCGCGGGGGGGCGCGAGACCCAGTACTTC,CAISEVSAGGRETQYF
NA,TRBJ1-2,TRBV5-4,NA,TGTGCCAGCAGCCAAGATAATGAAGAGGGGTACTACTATGGCTACACCTTC,CASSQDNEEGYYYGYTF
TRBD2,TRBJ2-5,TRBV19,NA,TGTGCCAGTAGTTGGGGACTAGCGGTCCAAGAGACCCAGTACTTC,CASSWGLAVQETQYF
NA,TRBJ2-4,TRBV30,NA,TGTGCCTGGAGTAATCGTTTAAGTACTGCGGACATTCAGTACTTC,CAWSNRLSTADIQYF
NA,TRBJ1-4,TRBV6-5,NA,TGTGCCAGCCGAAACCAGGGTTACCGTGAAAAACTGTTTTTT,CASRNQGYREKLFF
TRBD1,TRBJ1-3,TRBV4-2,NA,TGTGCCAGCAGCCTTGGACAGGGGGCAACTGGAAACACCATATATTTT,CASSLGQGATGNTIYF
TRBD2,TRBJ2-1,TRBV4-1,NA,TGCGCCAGCAGCAAACGTCCGGGACTAGGAAATGAGCAGTTCTTC,CASSKRPGLGNEQFF
NA,TRBJ1-1,TRBV9,few,TGTGCCAGCAGCGTAGGCCCGGGGAGCTGGGAAGCTTTCTTT,CASSVGPGSWEAFF
NA,TRBJ2-7,TRBV18,once,TGTGCCAGCTCAGCGACAGGTTCCTACGAGCAGTACTTC,CASSATGSYEQYF
NA,TRBJ1-1,TRBV9,few,TGTGCCAGCAGCGCGCTACAGGGAGCAGCTTTCTTT,CASSALQGAAFF
NA,TRBJ1-4,TRBV5-4,NA,TGTGCCAGCAGAATGTGGGGGAATGAAAAACTGTTTTTT,CASRMWGNEKLFF
NA,TRBJ1-2,TRBV27,NA,TGTGCCAGCTCTCCCCTTCTAGTGACAGTTTCTAACTATGGCTACACCTTC,CASSPLLVTVSNYGYTF
NA,TRBJ2-1,TRBV18,NA,TGTGCCAGCTCACCACTCCAGGGGACCTACAATGAGCAGTTCTTC,CASSPLQGTYNEQFF
NA,TRBJ1-6,TRBV4-1,NA,TGCGCCAGCAGCTTTCTCGAAGGGGCACCCCTCCACTTT,CASSFLEGAPLHF
NA,TRBJ2-2,TRBV6-5,NA,TGTGCCAGCACCTCATGGGCGAACACCGGGGAGCTGTTTTTT,CASTSWANTGELFF
NA,TRBJ1-1,TRBV19,medium-sized,TGTGCCAGTAGTATAGTGTCGAACACTGAAGCTTTCTTT,CASSIVSNTEAFF
NA,TRBJ2-5,TRBV5-6,NA,TGTGCCAGCAGCTCTCTCCTGACGGGGTACCAAGAGACCCAGTACTTC,CASSSLLTGYQETQYF
NA,TRBJ1-4,TRBV7-6,NA,TGTGCCAGCAGCTTAGCGCGGGGTTTTTCCGTAACAATCAATGAAAAACTGTTTTTT,CASSLARGFSVTINEKLFF
NA,TRBJ2-3,TRBV5-1,NA,TGCGCCAGCAGCTTGTGGATCCTTGCTAGCACAGATACGCAGTATTTT,CASSLWILASTDTQYF
NA,TRBJ2-1,TRBV5-1,NA,TGCGCCAGCAGCTTGGCTTTGGAGCAGTTCTTC,CASSLALEQFF
NA,TRBJ2-1,TRBV5-4,NA,TGTGCCAGCCGCAAAGGGGGAGGGCCGTTTAATGAGCAGTTCTTC,CASRKGGGPFNEQFF
NA,TRBJ1-2,TRBV19,NA,TGTGCCAGTAGTATGACCGGGGCTAACTATGGCTACACCTTC,CASSMTGANYGYTF
NA,TRBJ1-3,TRBV27,NA,TGTGCCAGCAGTATGGCAGGTTCAGCAGGAAACACCATATATTTT,CASSMAGSAGNTIYF
NA,TRBJ2-6,TRBV6-1,NA,TGTGCCAGCAGTGATGGGCCAGCCCTGACTTTC,CASSDGPALTF
TRBD1,TRBJ1-3,TRBV7-9,few,TGTGCCAGCAGCCCTGCGGACAGGGGCTCTGGAAACACCATATATTTT,CASSPADRGSGNTIYF
NA,TRBJ2-1,TRBV6-6,NA,TGTGCCAGTCATAAATCTCGACAGCTACGCAATGAGCAGTTCTTC,CASHKSRQLRNEQFF
TRBD1,TRBJ1-2,TRBV6-5,few,TGTGCCAGCAGTAGAGGACAGGATTACAACTATGGCTACACCTTC,CASSRGQDYNYGYTF
NA,TRBJ1-4,TRBV5-6,NA,TGTGCCAGCAGCTTGGCTCCGTATAATGAAAAACTGTTTTTT,CASSLAPYNEKLFF
NA,TRBJ2-3,TRBV5-1,once,TGCGCCAGCAGCGACCGGGGCCTCATTCCCACAGATACGCAGTATTTT,CASSDRGLIPTDTQYF
TRBD2,TRBJ2-3,TRBV11-3,few,TGTGCCAGCAGCCCCGGGACTAGACTCACAGATACGCAGTATTTT,CASSPGTRLTDTQYF
NA,TRBJ1-2,TRBV28,NA,TGTGCCAGCAGTTTATCTTCGGGGGTTGGCTACACCTTC,CASSLSSGVGYTF
NA,TRBJ2-7,TRBV11-3,medium-sized,TGTGCCAGCAGCTTATCGGGGAAGGGATCCTACGAGCAGTACTTC,CASSLSGKGSYEQYF
NA,TRBJ1-1,TRBV4-3,NA,TGCGCCAGCAGCCGACATATCGGGGGCTCGATGAACACTGAAGCTTTCTTT,CASSRHIGGSMNTEAFF